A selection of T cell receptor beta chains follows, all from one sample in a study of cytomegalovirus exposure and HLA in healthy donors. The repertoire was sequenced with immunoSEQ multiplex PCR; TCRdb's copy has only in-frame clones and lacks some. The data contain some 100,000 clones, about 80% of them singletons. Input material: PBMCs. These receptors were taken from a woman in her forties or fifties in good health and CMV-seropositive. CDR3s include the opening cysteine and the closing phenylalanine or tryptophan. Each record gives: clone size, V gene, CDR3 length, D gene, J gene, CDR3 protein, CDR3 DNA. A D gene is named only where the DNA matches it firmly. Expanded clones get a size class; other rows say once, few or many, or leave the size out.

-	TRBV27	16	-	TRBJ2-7	CASTPSLFSAVRGQYF	TGTGCCAGCACCCCCTCCCTCTTTAGCGCTGTACGAGGGCAGTACTTC
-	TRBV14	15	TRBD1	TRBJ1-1	CASSPRQGANTEAFF	TGTGCCAGCAGTCCGAGACAGGGGGCTAACACTGAAGCTTTCTTT
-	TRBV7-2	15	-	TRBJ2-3	CASSRLEYSTDTQYF	TGTGCCAGCAGCCGTCTAGAGTATAGCACAGATACGCAGTATTTT
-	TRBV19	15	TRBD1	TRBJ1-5	CASSIKGQDNQPQHF	TGTGCCAGTAGTATTAAAGGACAGGACAATCAGCCCCAGCATTTT
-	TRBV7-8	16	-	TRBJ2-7	CASSPTITRPRVEQYF	TGTGCCAGCAGCCCAACCATAACCCGGCCTCGGGTCGAGCAGTACTTC
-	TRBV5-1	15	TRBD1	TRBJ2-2	CASSLEQGAPGELFF	TGCGCCAGCAGCTTGGAGCAGGGGGCGCCTGGGGAGCTGTTTTTT
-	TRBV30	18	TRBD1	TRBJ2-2	CAWCPKDRGWGNTGELFF	TGTGCCTGGTGTCCAAAGGACAGGGGTTGGGGGAACACCGGGGAGCTGTTTTTT
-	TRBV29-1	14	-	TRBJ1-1	CSVQKGQGHTEAFF	TGCAGCGTCCAAAAGGGGCAGGGGCACACTGAAGCCTTCTTT
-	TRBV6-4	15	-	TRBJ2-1	CASSDSYRGYNEQFF	TGTGCCAGCAGTGACTCGTACCGGGGCTACAATGAGCAGTTCTTC
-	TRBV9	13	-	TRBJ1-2	CASSVKSNYGYTF	TGTGCCAGCAGCGTCAAGAGTAACTATGGCTACACCTTC
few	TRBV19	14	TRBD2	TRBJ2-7	CASRLAGSSYEQYF	TGTGCCAGTAGGCTAGCGGGGTCCTCCTACGAGCAGTACTTC
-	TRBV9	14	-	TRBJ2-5	CASSVDGRKETQYF	TGTGCCAGCAGCGTAGACGGGAGAAAGGAGACCCAGTACTTC
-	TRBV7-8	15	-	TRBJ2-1	CASSLAGGTYNEQFF	TGTGCCAGCAGCTTAGCGGGAGGTACCTACAATGAGCAGTTCTTC
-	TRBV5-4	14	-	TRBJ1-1	CASSNRQGNTEAFF	TGTGCCAGCTCCAATCGGCAGGGGAACACTGAAGCTTTCTTT
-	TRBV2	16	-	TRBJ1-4	CASSAWGLATNEKLFF	TGTGCCAGCAGTGCATGGGGGCTTGCAACTAATGAAAAACTGTTTTTT
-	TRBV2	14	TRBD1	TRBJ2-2	CASRGQGDTGELFF	TGTGCCAGCAGAGGACAGGGAGATACCGGGGAGCTGTTTTTT
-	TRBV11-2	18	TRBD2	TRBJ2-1	CASSLDGTGTRFYNEQFF	TGTGCCAGCAGCTTAGACGGGACCGGGACTAGATTTTACAATGAGCAGTTCTTC
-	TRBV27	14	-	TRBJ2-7	CASGASVYPSEQYF	TGTGCCAGCGGAGCTAGCGTATATCCTAGTGAGCAGTACTTC
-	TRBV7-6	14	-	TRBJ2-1	CASSLLAMGSEQFF	TGTGCCAGCAGCTTATTAGCGATGGGGAGTGAGCAGTTCTTC